Included here is one T cell receptor beta chain sequence, with context. Its cognate antigen is unknown. The data belong to a study of CD8+ T cells in alopecia areata. Study-level information: Scalp area affected, as a percentage, set the severity score of treated patients. Findings and caveats of the study: Normal skin's resident alphabeta T cells are sequenced alongside lesional scalp T cells.

Extracted RNA was reverse transcribed into cDNA, the sequencing template. The repertoire was sequenced with immunoSEQ multiplex PCR; TCRdb's copy has only in-frame clones and lacks some. The table has 100,000 to 150,000 clones, approximately 60% seen once; the top ten hold roughly 5%. Indicated treatment: oral pan-JAK inhibitor, 5-10 mg twice daily. Lesional scalp punch biopsies and peripheral blood were collected from alopecia areata patients. CDR1 and CDR2 from the germline V gene are DFQATT and SNEGSKA (reference sequence). The CDR3 runs to 10 residues. The germline V and J ends were trimmed by 7 bases and 4 bases, with 7 bases remaining between them.

The chain has TRBV20-1 and TRBJ1-2; D gene unclear. The specimen comprised CD4+ T cells sorted from blood, sampled at week 4, from a patient treated with tofacitinib. This sequence was found in a human donor with alopecia areata. CDR3 bases: TGCAGTGTCTTGGGCTATGGCTACACCTTC. Translating it yields CSVLGYGYTF.